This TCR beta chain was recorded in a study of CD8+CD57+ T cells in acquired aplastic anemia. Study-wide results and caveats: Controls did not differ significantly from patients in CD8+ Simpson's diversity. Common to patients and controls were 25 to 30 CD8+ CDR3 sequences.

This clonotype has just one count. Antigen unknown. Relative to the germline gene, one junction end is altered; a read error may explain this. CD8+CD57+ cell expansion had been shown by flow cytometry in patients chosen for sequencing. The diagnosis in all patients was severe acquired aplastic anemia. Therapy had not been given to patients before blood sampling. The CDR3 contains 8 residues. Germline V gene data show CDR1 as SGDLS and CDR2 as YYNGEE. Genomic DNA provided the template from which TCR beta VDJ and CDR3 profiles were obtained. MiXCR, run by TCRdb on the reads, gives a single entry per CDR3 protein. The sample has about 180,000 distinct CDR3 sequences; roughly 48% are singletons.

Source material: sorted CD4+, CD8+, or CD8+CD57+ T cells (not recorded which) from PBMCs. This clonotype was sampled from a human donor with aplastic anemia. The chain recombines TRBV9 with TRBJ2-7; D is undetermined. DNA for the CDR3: TGTGCCAGCAGCGTAAACACCTTC. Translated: CASSVNTF. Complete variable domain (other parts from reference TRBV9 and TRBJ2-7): DSGVTQTPKHLITATGQRVTLRCSPRSGDLSVYWYQQSLDQGLQFLIQYYNGEERAKGNILERFSAQQFPDLHSELNLSSLELGDSALYFCASSVNTFGPGTRLTVT.